The next 9 T cell receptor beta chains were all read from a single sample in a study of human T cells and chemical hapten exposure. TCRdb reprocessed the RACE reads with MiXCR, giving one entry per CDR3 protein. The data show about 110,000 distinct CDR3 sequences, roughly 9% seen once. Time point in this sample: patch test 2, 6 weeks after DPC sensitization. Treatment reported: therapeutic diphenylcyclopropenone sensitization with weekly scalp DPC. The sequences come from whole blood, collected in connection with sensitization to the hapten diphenylcyclopropenone (DPC). The receptors shown here come from a woman aged 40 to 49 with alopecia areata. Some clones in this sample may be carry-over from other donors' samples.

Concerning this clonotype: At one end, the junction sequence differs from germline, possibly due to a read error. The chain employs TRBV12-3 or TRBV12-4 and TRBJ1-3; weak D call: TRBD1 (6 bases). The CDR3 sequence is 15 residues long. DNA of the CDR3: TGTGCCAGCAGTAGAACAGGGAGCCCTGGAAACACCACATATTTT. It yields the protein CASSRTGSPGNTTYF.

V and J are TRBV20-1 and TRBJ2-3; D might be TRBD1 (6 bases). Germline CDR1 reads DFQATT; CDR2 reads SNEGSKA (reference sequence). V lost 5 bases, J lost 9 bases, and 12 bases lay in between. The CDR3 spans 11 residues. CDR3 in amino acids: CSAAARGTQYF. The CDR3 nucleotides read TGCAGTGCTGCGGCGAGGGGGACGCAGTATTTT.

The chain has TRBV6-4 and TRBJ2-1; D might be TRBD1 (7 bases). There are 13 residues in the CDR3. CDR1 is MRHNA and CDR2 is SNTAGT in the germline V gene. V was cut by 5 bases and J by 8 bases, with 13 bases left in between. The CDR3 reads CASSPQGGDEQFF. The CDR3 nucleotides are TGTGCCAGCAGTCCCCAGGGGGGCGATGAGCAGTTCTTC.

This clonotype came up many times. This rearrangement joins TRBV5-1 to TRBJ1-2, with unresolved D. Germline CDR1 SGHRS, CDR2 YFSETQ. The CDR3 sequence is 15 residues long. With 0 bases removed from V and 4 bases from J, the gap between germline ends came to 13 bases. CDR3 DNA: TGCGCCAGCAGCTTGGGGTTGGCAGGCGTCTATGGCTACACCTTC. This codes for CASSLGLAGVYGYTF.

This clonotype has a count of ten or more. The rearrangement links TRBV6-4 to TRBJ2-2; 7 bases are a match to TRBD1. With 2 bases clipped from V and 2 bases from J, the junction kept 11 bases outside the gene matches. The germline V gene encodes CDR1 MRHNA and CDR2 SNTAGT. The CDR3 is 18 residues long. CDR3 in amino acids: CASSDNNRGDSNTGELFF. CDR3 nucleotide sequence: TGTGCCAGCAGTGACAACAACAGGGGAGACTCAAACACCGGGGAGCTGTTTTTT.

In its sample, this clonotype is medium-sized. The chain joins TRBV27 to TRBJ1-2; 9 bases align to TRBD1. Trimming removed 7 bases from V and 0 bases from J; junction bases left unmatched: 9. From germline, CDR1 is MNHEY and CDR2 SMNVEV (reference sequence). The CDR3 totals 16 residues. This chain's CDR3 is CASKQEGQGTNYGYTF. In DNA form, the CDR3 reads TGTGCCAGCAAACAAGAGGGACAGGGAACTAACTATGGCTACACCTTC.

V gene TRBV7-6 combines with J gene TRBJ2-7; possible D gene TRBD1, 6 bases. The CDR3 spans 12 residues. V dropped 6 bases and J dropped 5 bases, with 11 bases sitting between them. From germline, CDR1 is SGHVS and CDR2 FNYEAQ. The CDR3 region is CASSQQGDEQYF. CDR3 in DNA: TGTGCCAGCAGTCAACAGGGAGACGAGCAGTACTTC.

The rearrangement uses TRBV12-3 or TRBV12-4 and TRBJ2-7; maybe TRBD2 (6 bases). This CDR3 is 18 amino acids long. Trimming took 3 bases from V and 0 from J, leaving 21 bases between them. The CDR3 sequence: CASSFRVNAGLSSYEQYF. The CDR3 bases are TGTGCCAGCAGTTTCAGGGTAAACGCGGGGCTAAGCTCCTACGAGCAGTACTTC.

The V call is TRBV13, the J call TRBJ2-1; no definite D call. Germline V gene lookup returns CDR1 PRHDT and CDR2 FYEKMQ (reference sequence). This CDR3 comprises 11 residues. V was clipped by 5 bases and J by 12 bases, with 11 bases between them. CDR3 bases: TGTGCCAGCAGCCCTGGGGAAAGGCAGTTCTTC. It codes for CASSPGERQFF.